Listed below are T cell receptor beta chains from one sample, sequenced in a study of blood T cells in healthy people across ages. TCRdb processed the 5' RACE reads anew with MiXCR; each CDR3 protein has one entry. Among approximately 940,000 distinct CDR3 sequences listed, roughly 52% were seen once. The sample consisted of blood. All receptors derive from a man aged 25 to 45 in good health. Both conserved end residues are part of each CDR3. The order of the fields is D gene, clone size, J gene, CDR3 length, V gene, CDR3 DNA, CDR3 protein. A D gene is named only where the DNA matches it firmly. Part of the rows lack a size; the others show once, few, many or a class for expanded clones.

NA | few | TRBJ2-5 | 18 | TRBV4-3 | TGCGCCAGCAGCCAAGATAGGGGCGGCGGGGGCAAACAAGAGACCCAGTACTTC | CASSQDRGGGGKQETQYF
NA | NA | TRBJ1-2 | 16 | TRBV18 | TGTGCCAGCTCACCACCGAGACAGGCCAATAACTATGGCTACACCTTC | CASSPPRQANNYGYTF
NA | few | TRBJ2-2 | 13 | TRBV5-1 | TGCGCCAGCAGCTTAAGGGATTTCGGGGAGCTGTTTTTT | CASSLRDFGELFF
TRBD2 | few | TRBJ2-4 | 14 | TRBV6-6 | TGTGCCAGCAGCCCCGCTAGCGGAAAAAACATTCAGTACTTC | CASSPASGKNIQYF
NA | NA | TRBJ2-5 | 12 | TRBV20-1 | TGCAGTGCTAGACAGGGCGAAGAGACCCAGTACTTC | CSARQGEETQYF
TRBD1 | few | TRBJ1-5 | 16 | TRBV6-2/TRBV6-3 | TGTGCCAGCAGTTACCCCGATTTGAGGGGGCCTCAGCCCCAGCATTTT | CASSYPDLRGPQPQHF
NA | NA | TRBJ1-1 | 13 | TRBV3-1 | TGTGCCAGCAGCCGTTTTCGGAACACTGAAGCTTTCTTT | CASSRFRNTEAFF
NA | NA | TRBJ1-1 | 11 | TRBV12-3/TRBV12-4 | TGTGCCAGCAGCAGCAGGTACCGGGCTTTCTTT | CASSSRYRAFF
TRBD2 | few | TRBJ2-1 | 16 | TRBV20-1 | TGCAGTGCTAGAGGGGCGGCGGGGGGGCTTCTCAATGAGCAGTTCTTC | CSARGAAGGLLNEQFF
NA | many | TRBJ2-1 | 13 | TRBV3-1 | TGTGCCAGCAGAACGGGGGGCCGTCATGAGCAGTTCTTC | CASRTGGRHEQFF
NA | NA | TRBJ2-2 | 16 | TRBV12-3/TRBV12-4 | TGTGCCAGCAGTTTAGTAGGGGGGGCGGGCACCAGGGAGCTGTTTTTT | CASSLVGGAGTRELFF
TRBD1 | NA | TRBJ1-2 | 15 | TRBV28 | TGTGCCAGCAGTTTCCGGGACAGGGAGTTCTATGGCTACACCTTC | CASSFRDREFYGYTF
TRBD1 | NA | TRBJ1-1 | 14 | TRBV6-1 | TGTGCCAGCAACCGACAGGGGGCCGGCACTGAAGCTTTCTTT | CASNRQGAGTEAFF
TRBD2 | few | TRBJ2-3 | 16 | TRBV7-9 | TGTGCCAGCAGCTTAATGGGCGGGGGGGCAACAGATACGCAGTATTTT | CASSLMGGGATDTQYF
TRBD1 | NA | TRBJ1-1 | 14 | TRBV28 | TGTGCCAGCAGTTCACTTATGGGACAGGTTGAAGCTTTCTTT | CASSSLMGQVEAFF
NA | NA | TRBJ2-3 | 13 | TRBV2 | TGTGCCAGCAGTGAAATCGCGGGGGCCCCCCAGTATTTT | CASSEIAGAPQYF
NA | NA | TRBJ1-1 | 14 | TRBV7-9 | TGTGCCAGCAGCTTGGGCAATTCGAACACTGAAGCTTTCTTT | CASSLGNSNTEAFF
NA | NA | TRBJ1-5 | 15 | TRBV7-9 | TGTGCCAGCAGCCTCACGTCTACTGGCAATCAGCCCCAGCATTTT | CASSLTSTGNQPQHF
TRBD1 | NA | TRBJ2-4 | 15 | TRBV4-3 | TGCGCCAGCAGCCTAGAACAGGGGGATGGAGACATTCAGTACTTC | CASSLEQGDGDIQYF
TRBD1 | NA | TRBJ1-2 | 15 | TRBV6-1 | TGTGCCAGCAGTGTCCGACAGGGACCTCTCTATGGCTACACCTTC | CASSVRQGPLYGYTF
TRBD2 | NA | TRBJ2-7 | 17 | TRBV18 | TGTGCCAGCTCACCCAGGACTAGCGGGGGTCCGAGGTACGAGCAGTACTTC | CASSPRTSGGPRYEQYF
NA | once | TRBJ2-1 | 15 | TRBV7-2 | TGTGCCAGCAGTCCGGATCTGTGGTCCTACAATGAGCAGTTCTTC | CASSPDLWSYNEQFF
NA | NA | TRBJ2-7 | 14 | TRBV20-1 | TGCAGTGCTGACCTAAGGCTAGCAAACAATGAGCAGTACTTC | CSADLRLANNEQYF
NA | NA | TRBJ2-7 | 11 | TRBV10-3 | TGTGCCATCAGTGAGAATTACGAGCAGTACTTC | CAISENYEQYF
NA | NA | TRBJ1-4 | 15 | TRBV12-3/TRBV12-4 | TGTGCCAGCAGTCCGACGACAGGATCTAATGAAAAACTGTTTTTT | CASSPTTGSNEKLFF
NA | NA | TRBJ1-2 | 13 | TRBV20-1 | TGCAGTGCTACCGGGGCGACTAACTATGGCTACACCTTC | CSATGATNYGYTF
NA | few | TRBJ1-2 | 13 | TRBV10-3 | TGTGCCATCAGTGGGACATTAAACTATGGCTACACCTTC | CAISGTLNYGYTF
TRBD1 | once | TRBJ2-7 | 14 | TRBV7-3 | TGTGCCAGCAGCAAAGACAGGGGGCACAACGAGCAGTACTTC | CASSKDRGHNEQYF